The 21 T cell receptor beta chains presented below share a single source sample, sequenced in a study of blood T cell repertoires in COVID-19. Clones were sequenced by immunoSEQ multiplex PCR, and TCRdb holds only the in-frame ones, with some missing. The sample yields 30,000 to 40,000 clones, roughly 85% seen once. Sequences were obtained from peripheral blood. Receptor source: a woman older than 75 with active or convalescent COVID-19.

The chain joins TRBV4-3 to TRBJ2-2; TRBD1 is a possible D gene (6 bases). Germline V gives CDR1 LGHNA, CDR2 YSLEER. Trimming took 0 bases from V and 2 from J, leaving 13 bases between them. This CDR3 is 17 amino acids long. CDR3 protein: CASSQDPPGANTGELFF. The CDR3 DNA reads as TGCGCCAGCAGCCAAGATCCCCCAGGGGCCAACACCGGGGAGCTGTTTTTT.

This rearrangement joins TRBV6-5 to TRBJ1-1; 7 nucleotides match TRBD1. The J segment lost 5 bases and the V segment lost 0 bases, leaving 9 bases of the junction unmatched. The CDR3 totals 16 residues. CDR1 MNHEY and CDR2 SVGAGI come from the germline V gene. CDR3 residues: CASSYSRTGRDTEAFF. Written as DNA, the CDR3 is TGTGCCAGCAGTTACTCTCGGACAGGTAGAGATACTGAAGCTTTCTTT.

This chain connects TRBV29-1 to TRBJ1-6, with D unresolved. CDR1 is SQVTM, CDR2 ANQGSEA, per germline. The V end was cut by 6 bases, the J end by 7 bases, with 10 bases between. The CDR3 contains 12 residues. Written as DNA, the CDR3 is TGCAGCGTAACTGACGGGAATTCACCCCTCCACTTT. Translated: CSVTDGNSPLHF.

This clone was seen just once. The chain employs TRBV28 and TRBJ2-2; possibly TRBD2 for D (6 bases). Germline-derived CDR1 and CDR2 are MDHEN and SYDVKM. V was cut by 2 bases and J by 6 bases, with 13 bases left in between. The CDR3 has 15 amino acids. The CDR3 spells CASSLGGRLAGELFF. CDR3 nucleotide sequence: TGTGCCAGCAGTTTAGGAGGGCGGCTCGCCGGGGAGCTGTTTTTT.

The V and J genes are TRBV6-1 and TRBJ2-7; possible D gene TRBD2, 5 bases. The germline V gene encodes CDR1 MNHNS and CDR2 SASEGT. The CDR3 has 12 amino acids. Trimming stripped 0 bases from V and 8 bases from J, with 8 bases between. As DNA, the CDR3 is TGTGCCAGCAGTGAAGCGGAGGTAAAGCAGTACTTC. This gives the protein CASSEAEVKQYF.

The V gene is TRBV9, the J gene TRBJ2-1; weak D call: TRBD2 (5 bases). This CDR3 is built from 14 residues. With 4 bases removed from V and 3 bases from J, the gap between germline ends came to 11 bases. The germline V gene has CDR1 SGDLS and CDR2 YYNGEE. The DNA for the CDR3 is TGTGCCAGCAGCCTCGGACTGAACTACAATGAGCAGTTCTTC. This sequence encodes CASSLGLNYNEQFF. The variable domain in full, with the rest retrieved from reference TRBV9 and TRBJ2-1, is DSGVTQTPKHLITATGQRVTLRCSPRSGDLSVYWYQQSLDQGLQFLIQYYNGEERAKGNILERFSAQQFPDLHSELNLSSLELGDSALYFCASSLGLNYNEQFFGPGTRLTVL.

The chain recombines TRBV11-1 with TRBJ2-5; TRBD1 might be the D (5 bases). This CDR3 has 16 residues. V was pared by 6 bases and J by 1 base, with 18 bases between. Germline values: CDR1 SGHAT, CDR2 FQDESV (reference sequence). DNA for the CDR3: TGTGCCAGCAGTCCAGGGCTTGAGAACAGCCAAGAGACCCAGTACTTC. Residues: CASSPGLENSQETQYF.

The rearrangement links TRBV6-2 or TRBV6-3 to TRBJ1-1; 7 bases are a match to TRBD1. Germline CDR1 and CDR2: MNHEY and SVGEGT. The ends lost 4 bases at V and 0 bases at J; junction bases unmatched: 2. CDR3 size: 14 residues. In nucleotides, the CDR3 is TGTGCCAGCAGTTTGACAGGGTTGAACACTGAAGCTTTCTTT. Amino acid sequence: CASSLTGLNTEAFF.

The chain links TRBV18 to TRBJ1-5; D may be TRBD1 (6 bases). The CDR3 sequence is 14 residues long. The V gene lost 6 bases and the J gene lost 1 base, with 10 bases spanning the gap. Germline V lookup: CDR1 KGHSH, CDR2 LQKENI. This chain's CDR3 is CASSQTGSNQPQHF. In nucleotides, the CDR3 is TGTGCCAGCTCCCAAACAGGGAGCAATCAGCCCCAGCATTTT. The full variable domain, in which reference TRBV18 and TRBJ1-5 provide the parts outside the CDR3, is NAGVMQNPRHLVRRRGQEARLRCSPMKGHSHVYWYRQLPEEGLKFMVYLQKENIIDESGMPKERFSAEFPKEGPSILRIQQVVRGDSAAYFCASSQTGSNQPQHFGDGTRLSIL.

The J gene is TRBJ2-7, the V gene TRBV10-3; D might be TRBD1 (5 bases). The CDR3 is made up of 11 amino acids. Per the germline V gene, CDR1 is ENHRY and CDR2 is SYGVKD. V lost 9 bases and J lost 7, with 13 bases in between. CDR3: CAIQGTGEQYF. DNA of the CDR3: TGTGCCATTCAGGGTACTGGGGAGCAGTACTTC.

This clone came up once. CDR3 region: CASSLTGGLGNIQYF. In nucleotides, the CDR3 is TGTGCCAGCAGCTTAACGGGGGGACTAGGAAACATTCAGTACTTC. The chain couples TRBV7-3 to TRBJ2-4, with 8 bases aligning to TRBD2. Trimming removed 0 bases from V and 6 bases from J; junction bases left unmatched: 4. There are 15 residues in the CDR3. Germline CDR1 reads SGHTA; CDR2 reads FQGTGA.

The J gene is TRBJ1-4, the V gene TRBV4-3; tentative D call: TRBD1 (6 bases). V lost 1 base and J 8 bases, leaving 17 bases between the germline ends. This CDR3 has 16 amino acids. CDR1 LGHNA and CDR2 YSLEER come from the germline V gene. The CDR3 is CASSQVGGGGAEKLFF. CDR3 DNA sequence: TGCGCCAGCAGCCAAGTGGGGGGCGGGGGTGCGGAAAAACTGTTTTTT.

There are a few counts of this clone. The chain has TRBV4-2 and TRBJ2-6; TRBD1 matches at 8 bases. CDR3 length: 19 residues. Germline V gene data show CDR1 as LGHNA and CDR2 as YNFKEQ. Unmatched junction bases numbered 13, after V lost 5 bases and J lost 1 base. For the CDR3, the DNA is TGTGCCAGCAGCTACCAGGACAGGGTCTATTTTTCTGGGGCCAACGTCCTGACTTTC. Translating gives CASSYQDRVYFSGANVLTF.

The rearrangement uses TRBV4-2 and TRBJ2-6; D uncertain. CDR3 size: 15 residues. Germline values: CDR1 LGHNA, CDR2 YNFKEQ. Trimming removed 2 bases at V and 0 bases at J, with 5 bases between. The CDR3 nucleotides are TGTGCCAGCAGCCAAAGACACTCTGGGGCCAACGTCCTGACTTTC. This codes for CASSQRHSGANVLTF.

The rearrangement joins TRBV2 to TRBJ2-3; 10 nucleotides line up with TRBD1. CDR1 and CDR2 (germline): SNHLY, FYNNEI. V lost 11 bases to trimming and J lost 2 bases; unmatched junction nucleotides: 13. CDR3 length: 16 amino acids. The CDR3 region has the DNA TGTGCCGGTTCGACAGGGGGCCCATGGCCCACAGATACGCAGTATTTT. Residues: CAGSTGGPWPTDTQYF.

V usage is TRBV19 and J usage is TRBJ2-7; TRBD2 agrees at 7 bases. Trimming at V came to 8 bases and at J to 0 bases, leaving 10 bases not matched to a gene. The CDR3 is 15 amino acids. The germline CDR1 and CDR2 sequences are LNHDA and SQIVND (reference sequence). The CDR3 sequence is CASQRERGPSYEQYF. The CDR3 coding sequence is TGTGCCAGTCAGAGGGAGCGGGGCCCCTCCTACGAGCAGTACTTC.

The chain has TRBV29-1 and TRBJ2-5; 9 bases map to TRBD2. The CDR3 is 14 residues long. Germline V lookup: CDR1 SQVTM, CDR2 ANQGSEA. Trimming removed 8 bases from V and 4 bases from J; junction bases left unmatched: 11. The CDR3 DNA reads TGCAGCCTAAGAGCGGGGGGCCGGGGAGAGACCCAGTACTTC. Protein: CSLRAGGRGETQYF.

The chain recombines TRBV18 with TRBJ2-7, with 10 bases that match TRBD2. The V segment lost 0 bases and the J segment 3 bases; nucleotides outside the gene matches: 8. Germline CDR1 reads KGHSH; CDR2 reads LQKENI. This CDR3 has 17 residues. The chain's CDR3 is CASSPPGSSGRVYEQYF. As DNA, the CDR3 is TGTGCCAGCTCACCACCGGGATCTAGCGGGAGAGTCTACGAGCAGTACTTC.

The chain combines TRBV7-2 with TRBJ2-3, with 7 positions matching TRBD2. Germline loops: CDR1 SGHTA, CDR2 FQGNSA. The J segment lost 2 bases and the V segment lost 3 bases, leaving 2 bases of the junction unmatched. This CDR3 spans 14 amino acids. The CDR3, as DNA: TGTGCCAGCAGCTTCAGCGGGACCACAGATACGCAGTATTTT. Encoded protein: CASSFSGTTDTQYF.

The rearrangement joins TRBV9 to TRBJ2-3; D gene unclear. V was shortened by 0 bases and J by 5 bases, with 7 bases between the two germline ends. The CDR3 is 13 amino acids. Germline V gene lookup returns CDR1 SGDLS and CDR2 YYNGEE. The chain's CDR3 is CASSVGPGDTQYF. The DNA of the CDR3 is TGTGCCAGCAGCGTAGGACCGGGAGATACGCAGTATTTT.

The chain is built from TRBV19 and TRBJ2-7; weak D call: TRBD1 (6 bases). The CDR3 runs 15 residues. Germline CDR1 LNHDA, CDR2 SQIVND (reference sequence). V lost 6 bases and J lost 4, with 19 bases in between. As DNA, the CDR3 is TGTGCCAGTAGCGCTACAGGGATTGCCCAGTACGAGCAGTACTTC. This codes for CASSATGIAQYEQYF.